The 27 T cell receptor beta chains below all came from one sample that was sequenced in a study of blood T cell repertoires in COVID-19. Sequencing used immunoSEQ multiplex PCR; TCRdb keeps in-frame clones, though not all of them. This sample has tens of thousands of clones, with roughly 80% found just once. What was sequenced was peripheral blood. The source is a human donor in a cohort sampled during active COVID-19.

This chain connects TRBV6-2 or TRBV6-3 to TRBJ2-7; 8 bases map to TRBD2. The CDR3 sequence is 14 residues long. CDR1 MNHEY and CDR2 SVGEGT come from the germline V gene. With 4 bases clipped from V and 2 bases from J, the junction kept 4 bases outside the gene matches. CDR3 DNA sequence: TGTGCCAGCAGTTTAATCGGGAGGGCCTACGAGCAGTACTTC. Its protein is CASSLIGRAYEQYF.

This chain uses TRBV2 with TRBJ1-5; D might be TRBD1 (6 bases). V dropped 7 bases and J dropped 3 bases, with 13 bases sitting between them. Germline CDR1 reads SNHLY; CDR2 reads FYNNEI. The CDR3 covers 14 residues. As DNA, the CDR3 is TGTGCCAGCATAGAGGGGGGGAACAATCAGCCCCAGCATTTT. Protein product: CASIEGGNNQPQHF.

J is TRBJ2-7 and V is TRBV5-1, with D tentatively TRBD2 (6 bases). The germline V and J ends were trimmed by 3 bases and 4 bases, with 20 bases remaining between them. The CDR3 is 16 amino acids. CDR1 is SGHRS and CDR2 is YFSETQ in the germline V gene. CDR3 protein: CASSSAPAGMGYEQYF. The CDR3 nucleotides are TGCGCCAGCAGCTCCGCACCGGCGGGGATGGGATACGAGCAGTACTTC.

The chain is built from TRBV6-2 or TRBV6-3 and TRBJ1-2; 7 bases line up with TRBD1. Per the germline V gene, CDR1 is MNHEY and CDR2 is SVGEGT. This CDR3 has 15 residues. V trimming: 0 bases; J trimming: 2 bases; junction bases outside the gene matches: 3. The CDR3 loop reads CASSYSAGGNYGYTF. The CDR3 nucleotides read TGTGCCAGCAGTTACTCGGCAGGGGGGAACTATGGCTACACCTTC.

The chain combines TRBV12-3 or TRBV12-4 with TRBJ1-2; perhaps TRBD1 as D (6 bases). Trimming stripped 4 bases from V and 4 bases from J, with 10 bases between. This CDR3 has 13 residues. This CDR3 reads CASSSQGFYGYTF. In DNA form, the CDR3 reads TGTGCCAGCAGTTCACAGGGTTTCTATGGCTACACCTTC.

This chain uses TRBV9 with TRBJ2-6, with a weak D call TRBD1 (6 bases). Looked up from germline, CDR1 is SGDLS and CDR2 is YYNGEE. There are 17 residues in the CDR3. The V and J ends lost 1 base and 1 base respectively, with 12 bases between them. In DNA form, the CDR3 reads TGTGCCAGCAGCGTACAAGGACAGTCGTCTGGGGCCAACGTCCTGACTTTC. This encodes CASSVQGQSSGANVLTF.

The CDR3 bases are TGTGCCAGTAGTATTGACAGGAACTATGGCTACACCTTC. It translates to CASSIDRNYGYTF. V and J are TRBV19 and TRBJ1-2; D is perhaps TRBD1 (6 bases). The CDR3 loop spans 13 amino acids. Germline assignment: CDR1 LNHDA and CDR2 SQIVND (reference sequence). Trimming removed 3 bases at V and 2 bases at J, with 7 bases between.

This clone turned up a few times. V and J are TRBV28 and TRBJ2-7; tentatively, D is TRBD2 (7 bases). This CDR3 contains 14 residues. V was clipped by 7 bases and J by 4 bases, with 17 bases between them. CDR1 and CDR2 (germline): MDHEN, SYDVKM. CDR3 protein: CASTTGGRGYEQYF. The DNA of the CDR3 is TGTGCCAGCACCACCGGGGGGAGGGGGTACGAGCAGTACTTC.

The DNA of the CDR3 is TGTGCCAGCAGCCCACTAGCGGGAGAAGGCGAGCAGTACTTC. This encodes CASSPLAGEGEQYF. This sequence joins TRBV11-2 and TRBJ2-7; 11 bases are a match to TRBD2. This CDR3 comprises 14 residues. Germline CDR1 is SGHAT and CDR2 is FQNNGV. J was trimmed by 6 bases and V by 5 bases; bases with no gene match: 6.

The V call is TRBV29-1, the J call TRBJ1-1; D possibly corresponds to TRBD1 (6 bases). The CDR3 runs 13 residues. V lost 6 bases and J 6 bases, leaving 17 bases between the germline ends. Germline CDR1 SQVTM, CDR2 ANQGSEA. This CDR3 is CSVTTGNSPEAFF. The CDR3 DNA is TGCAGCGTAACAACAGGGAATAGCCCTGAAGCTTTCTTT.

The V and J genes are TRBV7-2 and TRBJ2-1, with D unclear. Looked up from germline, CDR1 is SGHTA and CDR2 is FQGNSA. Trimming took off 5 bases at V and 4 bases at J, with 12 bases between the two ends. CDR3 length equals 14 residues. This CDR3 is CASSPIGWYNEQFF. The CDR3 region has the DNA TGTGCCAGCAGCCCTATCGGGTGGTACAATGAGCAGTTCTTC.

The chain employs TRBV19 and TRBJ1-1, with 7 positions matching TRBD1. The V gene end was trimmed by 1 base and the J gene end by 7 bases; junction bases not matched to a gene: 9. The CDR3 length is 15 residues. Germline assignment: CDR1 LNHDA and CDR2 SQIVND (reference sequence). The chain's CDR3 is CASSIVGTVINEAFF. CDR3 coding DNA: TGTGCCAGTAGTATAGTCGGGACAGTAATTAATGAAGCTTTCTTT.

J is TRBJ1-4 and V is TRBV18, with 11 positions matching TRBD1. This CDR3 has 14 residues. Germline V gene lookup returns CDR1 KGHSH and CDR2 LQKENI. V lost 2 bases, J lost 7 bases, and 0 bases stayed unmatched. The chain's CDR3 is CASSPGTGGEKLFF. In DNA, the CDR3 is TGTGCCAGCTCACCAGGGACAGGGGGTGAAAAACTGTTTTTT.

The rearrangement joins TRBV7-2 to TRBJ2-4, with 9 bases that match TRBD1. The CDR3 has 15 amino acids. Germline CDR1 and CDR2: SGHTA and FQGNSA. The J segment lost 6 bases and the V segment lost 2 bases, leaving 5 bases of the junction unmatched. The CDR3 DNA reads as TGTGCCAGCAGCTTACAGGGACAGGGAGGAAACATTCAGTACTTC. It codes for CASSLQGQGGNIQYF. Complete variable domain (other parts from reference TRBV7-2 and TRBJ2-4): GAGVSQSPSNKVTEKGKDVELRCDPISGHTALYWYRQSLGQGLEFLIYFQGNSAPDKSGLPSDRFSAERTGGSVSTLTIQRTQQEDSAVYLCASSLQGQGGNIQYFGAGTRLSVL.

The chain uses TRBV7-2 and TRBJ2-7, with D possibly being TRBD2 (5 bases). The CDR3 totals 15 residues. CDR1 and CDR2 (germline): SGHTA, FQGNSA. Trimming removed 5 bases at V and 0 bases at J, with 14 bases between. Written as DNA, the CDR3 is TGTGCCAGCAGCGTTGGGTCCGGACTCTCCTACGAGCAGTACTTC. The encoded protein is CASSVGSGLSYEQYF.

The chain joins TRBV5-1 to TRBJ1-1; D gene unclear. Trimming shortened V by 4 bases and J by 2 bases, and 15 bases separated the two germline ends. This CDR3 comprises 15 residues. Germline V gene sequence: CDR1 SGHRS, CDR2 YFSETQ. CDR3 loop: CASSPGGGGNTEAFF. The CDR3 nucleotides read TGCGCCAGCAGCCCTGGTGGAGGAGGAAACACTGAAGCTTTCTTT. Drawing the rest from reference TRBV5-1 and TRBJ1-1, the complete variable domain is KAGVTQTPRYLIKTRGQQVTLSCSPISGHRSVSWYQQTPGQGLQFLFEYFSETQRNKGNFPGRFSGRQFSNSRSEMNVSTLELGDSALYLCASSPGGGGNTEAFFGQGTRLTVV.

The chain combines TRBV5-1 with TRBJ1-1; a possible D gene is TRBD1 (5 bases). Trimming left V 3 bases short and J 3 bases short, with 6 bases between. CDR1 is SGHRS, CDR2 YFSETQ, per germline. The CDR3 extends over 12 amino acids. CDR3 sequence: CASSWGDTEAFF. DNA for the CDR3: TGCGCCAGCAGCTGGGGGGACACTGAAGCTTTCTTT.

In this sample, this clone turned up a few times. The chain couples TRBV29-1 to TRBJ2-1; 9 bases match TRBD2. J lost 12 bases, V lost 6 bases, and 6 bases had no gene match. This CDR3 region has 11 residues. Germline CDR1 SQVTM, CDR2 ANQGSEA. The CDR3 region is CSVISGSWQFF. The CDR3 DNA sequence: TGCAGCGTCATTAGCGGGAGTTGGCAGTTCTTC.

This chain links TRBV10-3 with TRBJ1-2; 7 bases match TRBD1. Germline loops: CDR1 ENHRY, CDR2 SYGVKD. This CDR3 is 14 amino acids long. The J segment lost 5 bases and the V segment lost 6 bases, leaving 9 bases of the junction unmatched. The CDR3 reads CAISERGGGYGYTF. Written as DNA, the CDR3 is TGTGCCATCAGCGAGAGAGGGGGCGGGTATGGCTACACCTTC.

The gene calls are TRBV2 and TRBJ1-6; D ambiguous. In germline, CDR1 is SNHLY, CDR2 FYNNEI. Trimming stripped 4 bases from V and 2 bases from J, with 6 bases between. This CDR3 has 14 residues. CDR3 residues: CASSAQTYNSPLHF. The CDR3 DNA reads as TGTGCCAGCAGTGCGCAGACCTATAATTCACCCCTCCACTTT.

In DNA, the CDR3 is TGTGCCAGCTCGGGGCGGGAGCCAGTCTACGAGCAGTACTTC. Protein product: CASSGREPVYEQYF. The V call is TRBV6-5, the J call TRBJ2-7, with 7 bases fitting TRBD2. Germline trimming cut 8 bases from V and 3 bases from J; bases unmatched to any gene: 10. The germline CDR1 and CDR2 sequences are MNHEY and SVGAGI. CDR3 size: 14 residues.

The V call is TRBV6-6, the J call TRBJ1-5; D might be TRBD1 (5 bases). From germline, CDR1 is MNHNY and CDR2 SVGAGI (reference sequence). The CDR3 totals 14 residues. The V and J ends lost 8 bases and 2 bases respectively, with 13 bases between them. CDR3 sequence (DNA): TGTGCCAGCCAGTTCAGGGCAGGCAATCAGCCCCAGCATTTT. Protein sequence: CASQFRAGNQPQHF.

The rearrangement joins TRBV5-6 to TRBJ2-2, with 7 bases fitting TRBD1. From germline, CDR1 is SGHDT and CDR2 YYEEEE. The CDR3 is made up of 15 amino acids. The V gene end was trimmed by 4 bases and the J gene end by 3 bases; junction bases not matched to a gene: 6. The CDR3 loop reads CASSRQGLDTGELFF. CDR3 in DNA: TGTGCCAGCAGCCGACAGGGCCTGGACACCGGGGAGCTGTTTTTT.

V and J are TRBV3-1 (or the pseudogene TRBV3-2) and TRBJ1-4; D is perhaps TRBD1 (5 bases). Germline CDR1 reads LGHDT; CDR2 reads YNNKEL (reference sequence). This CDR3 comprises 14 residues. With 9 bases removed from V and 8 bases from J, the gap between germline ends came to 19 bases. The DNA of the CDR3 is TGTGCCAGTTCTTCGGAGGGGTATAACGAAAAACTGTTTTTT. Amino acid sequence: CASSSEGYNEKLFF.

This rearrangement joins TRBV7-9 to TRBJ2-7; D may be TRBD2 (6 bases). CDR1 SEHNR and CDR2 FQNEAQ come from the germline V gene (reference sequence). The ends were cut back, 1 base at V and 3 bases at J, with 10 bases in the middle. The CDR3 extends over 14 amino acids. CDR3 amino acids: CASSLGSGDYEQYF. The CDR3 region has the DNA TGTGCCAGCAGCTTAGGCTCGGGAGACTACGAGCAGTACTTC.

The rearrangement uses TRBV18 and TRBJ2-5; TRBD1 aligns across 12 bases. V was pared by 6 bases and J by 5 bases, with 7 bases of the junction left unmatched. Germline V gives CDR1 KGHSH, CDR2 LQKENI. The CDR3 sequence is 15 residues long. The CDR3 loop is CASSAGTGGRETQYF. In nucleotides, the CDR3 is TGTGCCAGCTCTGCCGGGACAGGGGGCCGGGAGACCCAGTACTTC.

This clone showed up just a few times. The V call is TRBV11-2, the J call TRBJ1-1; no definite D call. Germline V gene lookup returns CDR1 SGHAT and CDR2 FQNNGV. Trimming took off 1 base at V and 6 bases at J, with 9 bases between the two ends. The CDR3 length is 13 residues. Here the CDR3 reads CASSLGTRAEAFF. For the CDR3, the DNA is TGTGCCAGCAGCTTAGGAACTAGGGCTGAAGCTTTCTTT.